Shown below are 12 T cell receptor beta chains from a single sample sequenced in a study of T cells expressing NK-cell markers. TCRdb re-called the 5' RACE reads, yielding one record per CDR3 amino acid sequence without DNA. The ten most abundant clones cover 62% of a sample with 5,500 to 8,500 distinct CDR3 sequences. Sequencing was performed on blood T cells: a sorted CD56 or NKG2C T cell subset, CD4+ or CD8+ T cells, or bulk PBMC T cells (not recorded which). The source is a man aged 18 to 69 in good health.

The chain has TRBV24-1 and TRBJ2-3; lacking DNA, the TRBD1 call made by TCRdb goes unchecked. The CDR3 length is 16 residues. Germline loops: CDR1 KGHDR, CDR2 SFDVKD. The CDR3 reads CATSAGEGRARDTQYF.

The CDR3 sequence: CAIRPGTGGTGELFF. The chain recombines TRBV10-3 with TRBJ2-2; the TRBD1 assignment by TCRdb is unverifiable without DNA. Germline-derived CDR1 and CDR2 are ENHRY and SYGVKD. This CDR3 contains 15 residues.

The chain employs TRBV5-4 and TRBJ2-7; TCRdb's D call, TRBD1, is unchecked because there is no DNA. The CDR3 is 13 amino acids. Germline lookup yields CDR1 SGHNT and CDR2 YYREEE (reference sequence). The CDR3 sequence is CASSRRERYEQYF.

This chain uses TRBV11-1 with TRBJ2-7; the TCRdb D gene call, TRBD2, has no DNA to confirm it. Germline lookup yields CDR1 SGHAT and CDR2 FQDESV (reference sequence). The length of the CDR3 is 14 residues. The CDR3 here is CASSFSQGPYEQYF.

The V gene is TRBV19, the J gene TRBJ2-3; TCRdb lists TRBD1, though no DNA is available to test this call. CDR1 is LNHDA, CDR2 SQIVND, per germline (reference sequence). The CDR3 spans 14 residues. The CDR3 loop reads CASSGMGATDTQYF.

This sequence joins TRBV6-2 or TRBV6-3 and TRBJ2-1. The CDR3 extends over 12 amino acids. Germline-derived CDR1 and CDR2 are MNHEY and SVGEGT. CDR3 sequence: CASSYVRNEQFF.

V is TRBV6-2 or TRBV6-3 and J is TRBJ2-1; TCRdb's D gene call, TRBD1, goes unchecked for lack of DNA. The CDR3 length is 14 residues. CDR1 MNHEY and CDR2 SVGEGT come from the germline V gene. CDR3 sequence: CASSPGAPSDEQFF.

The chain links TRBV20-1 to TRBJ1-2; TCRdb gives TRBD1 as the D gene, but with no DNA this cannot be confirmed. The CDR3 has 14 residues. CDR1 DFQATT and CDR2 SNEGSKA come from the germline V gene (reference sequence). CDR3 sequence reads: CSTSEGSPSRGYTF.

The chain employs TRBV4-2 and TRBJ2-1; TCRdb names TRBD2, which stays unverified in the absence of DNA. This CDR3 spans 16 amino acids. Per germline, CDR1 LGHNA and CDR2 YNFKEQ. This chain's CDR3 is CASSQDGGGPYNEQFF.

This chain links TRBV9 with TRBJ2-1; the D call from TCRdb, TRBD2, cannot be confirmed without DNA. The CDR3 has 17 amino acids. The V gene's germline CDR1 is SGDLS and CDR2 YYNGEE. The CDR3 reads CASSVATSGEAYNEQFF.

The chain carries TRBV6-2 or TRBV6-3 and TRBJ2-2; TCRdb gives TRBD2 as the D gene, but with no DNA this cannot be confirmed. Germline-derived CDR1 and CDR2 are MNHEY and SVGEGT. This CDR3 region has 15 residues. The CDR3 here is CASSYEREDTGELFF.

The chain carries TRBV3-1 and TRBJ1-1; TCRdb picks TRBD1, but there is no DNA to check that call. Germline-derived CDR1 and CDR2 are LGHDT and YNNKEL (reference sequence). The CDR3 runs to 17 residues. CDR3: CASSQYPLWDRKPEAFF.